Listed below are T cell receptor beta chains from one sample, sequenced in a study of blood T cell repertoires in COVID-19. Sequenced by immunoSEQ multiplex PCR; TCRdb stores in-frame clones only, minus some. In the table there are about 94,000 clones, 80% to 90% of which are singletons. Sequencing was carried out using peripheral blood. These receptors all come from a human donor with acute or convalescent COVID-19. The donor label of this sample is uncertain. Both conserved end residues are part of each CDR3.

v_gene,j_gene,CDR3aa
TRBV5-1,TRBJ2-2,CASSLASGNTGELFF
TRBV6-4,TRBJ1-2,CASSDSSSGRGYTF
TRBV9,TRBJ2-1,CASSFAATSGGDNEQFF
TRBV19,TRBJ2-5,CASSIRFAGETQYF
TRBV10-3,TRBJ1-5,CAIGGTGEQPQHF
TRBV4-2,TRBJ1-6,CASSQGTGGLPLHF
TRBV7-2,TRBJ1-5,CASSLGMTQPQHF
TRBV28,TRBJ2-7,CASSSDRGGSYEQYF
TRBV5-1,TRBJ1-5,CASSLGQGGTSNQPQHF
TRBV7-2,TRBJ1-2,CASSLGQGDGYTF
TRBV19,TRBJ2-4,CASSISGRANIQYF
TRBV28,TRBJ2-3,CASSSAGAGLSDTQYF
TRBV28,TRBJ2-5,CASSFRQGRETQYF
TRBV5-1,TRBJ2-3,CASSLESSGGPTDTQYF